This T cell receptor (beta chain) derives from a study of T cell responses to AZD1222 COVID-19 vaccine. Study-level findings and limits: Vaccination with two AZD1222 doses was followed by a rise in Spike-specific TCR breadth and depth. In a largely white British group with more females than males, clonal diversity was possibly underestimated.

The germline gives CDR1 KGHSH, CDR2 LQKENI. This CDR3 spans 15 amino acids. Trimming took 1 base from V and 5 from J, leaving 9 bases between them. This table comes from immunoSEQ multiplex PCR, and its TCRdb copy is limited to in-frame clones, with some not included. The repertoire includes some 130,000 clones, roughly 92% of them detected once, and 5% to 6.5% sits in the top ten. Regarding this clone: Its cognate antigen is unknown.

The chain is built from TRBV18 and TRBJ1-6; no firm D call. Source: peripheral blood, taken on day 0 of AZD1222 vaccination. The receptor was isolated from an adult in good health. CDR3 nucleotide sequence: TGTGCCAGCTCACCACGGAGCCGCGATAATTCACCCCTCCACTTT. It specifies CASSPRSRDNSPLHF.